This T cell receptor beta chain was sequenced for a study of blood T cell repertoires in COVID-19. Study-level information: The origin of the acute and convalescent COVID-19 samples was the United States, Italy and Spain. T cells, B-cell-depleted T cells, or PBMCs provided the cDNA or gDNA that served as material.

Original methodology: Amplification of reference gene primers was used by the study to estimate nucleated cell counts. Assay used: immunoSEQ multiplex PCR; TCRdb lists only in-frame clones, some missing. D and trimming were read from the DNA, whereas the V and J calls and clone size are those reported in that table. This table holds fewer than 350,000 clones, 70% to 90% found once. CDR3 length equals 13 residues. The germline gives CDR1 ENHRY, CDR2 SYGVKD. V was pared by 4 bases and J by 2 bases, with 1 base of the junction left unmatched. The chain recombines TRBV10-3 with TRBJ2-5; 7 positions match TRBD2. Material: peripheral blood. The sequence derives from a man aged 18 to 35 with active or convalescent COVID-19. This CDR3 is CAISVGGQETQYF. DNA of the CDR3: TGTGCCATCAGTGTCGGGGGGCAAGAGACCCAGTACTTC.